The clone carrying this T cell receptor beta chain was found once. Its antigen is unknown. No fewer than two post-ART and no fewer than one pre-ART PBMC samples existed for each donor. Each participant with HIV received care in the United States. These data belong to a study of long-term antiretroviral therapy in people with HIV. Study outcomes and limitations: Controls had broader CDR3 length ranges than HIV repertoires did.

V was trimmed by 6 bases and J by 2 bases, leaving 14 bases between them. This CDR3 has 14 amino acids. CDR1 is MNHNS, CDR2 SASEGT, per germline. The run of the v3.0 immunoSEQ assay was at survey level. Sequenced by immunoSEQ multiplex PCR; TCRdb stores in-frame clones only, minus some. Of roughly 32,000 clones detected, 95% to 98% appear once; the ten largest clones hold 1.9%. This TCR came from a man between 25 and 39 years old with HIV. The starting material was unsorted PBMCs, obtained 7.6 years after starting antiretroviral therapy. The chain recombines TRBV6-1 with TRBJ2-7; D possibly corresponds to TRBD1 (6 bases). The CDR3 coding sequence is TGTGCCAGCAGAAAGAACAGGGTCCCCTACGAGCAGTACTTC. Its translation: CASRKNRVPYEQYF.